These 17 T cell receptor beta chains came from one sample sequenced in a study of T-cell reconstitution after alpha-beta-depleted transplantation in children. Unique molecular identifiers featured in how the TCRbeta library was prepared. TCRdb independently ran MiXCR on the PCR reads; one entry per CDR3 protein. The sample has under 140,000 distinct CDR3 sequences; 10% to 13% are singletons. The material sequenced was PBMCs from the stem cell graft donor, taken from the stem cell graft. These receptors all come from a human donor who donated a stem cell graft to a child with acute lymphoblastic leukemia.

Ten or more counts support this clonotype. The chain is built from TRBV3-1 and TRBJ2-7; D might be TRBD2 (6 bases). Trimming cost V 4 bases and J 2 bases, with 12 bases left between them. CDR1 and CDR2 from the germline V gene are LGHDT and YNNKEL (reference sequence). CDR3 size: 14 residues. The CDR3 here is CASSPRGVTYEQYF. CDR3 nucleotides: TGTGCCAGCAGCCCCCGCGGGGTGACCTACGAGCAGTACTTC.

This clonotype was detected many times. V gene TRBV19 combines with J gene TRBJ1-1, with D perhaps matching TRBD1 (6 bases). The V end was cut by 6 bases, the J end by 0 bases, with 11 bases between. This CDR3 has 14 residues. Germline V gives CDR1 LNHDA, CDR2 SQIVND (reference sequence). CDR3 bases: TGTGCCAGTAGCTATGACAGGATGAACACTGAAGCTTTCTTT. Its protein is CASSYDRMNTEAFF.

The chain joins TRBV9 to TRBJ1-2; D is ambiguous. V was shortened by 1 base and J by 8 bases, with 18 bases between the two germline ends. The CDR3 is 15 residues long. Germline assignment: CDR1 SGDLS and CDR2 YYNGEE. The CDR3, as DNA: TGTGCCAGCAGCGTACGTGACGGGCCACTCAGGGGCTACACCTTC. Translated: CASSVRDGPLRGYTF.

This clonotype was recorded once. A much larger clone lies one base from this, so it may be a read error. The chain is built from TRBV7-2 and TRBJ1-1; maybe TRBD1 (5 bases). The CDR3 is made up of 14 amino acids. Germline values: CDR1 SGHTA, CDR2 FQGNSA. V gave up 3 bases and J gave up 4 bases, with 12 bases separating them. The CDR3 sequence: CASSFHGARTEAFF. CDR3 nucleotides: TGTGCCAGCAGCTTTCATGGGGCCCGCACTGAAGCTTTCTTT.

This clonotype appeared many times. Sequence at one end of the junction differs from germline and may be a read error. V gene TRBV6-5 combines with J gene TRBJ2-7, with D tentatively TRBD1 (6 bases). In germline, CDR1 is MNHEY, CDR2 SVGAGI. This CDR3 is 13 amino acids long. The CDR3 nucleotides are TGTGCCAGCAGTTACCACGGACAGCCTCGGGCGAACTTC. This codes for CASSYHGQPRANF.

The sample holds many counts of this clonotype. The chain carries TRBV9 and TRBJ2-2; 9 positions match TRBD2. With V trimmed by 4 bases and J by 3 bases, 16 bases remained unmatched. The V gene's germline CDR1 is SGDLS and CDR2 YYNGEE. CDR3 length: 19 residues. The CDR3 nucleotides read TGTGCCAGCAGCCCACGCCCGGCCGAAGCGGGGGGATACACCGGGGAGCTGTTTTTT. It specifies CASSPRPAEAGGYTGELFF.

This clonotype was recorded many times. The rearrangement links TRBV28 to TRBJ2-3, with TRBD2 matching 7 bases. The V and J ends lost 7 bases and 1 base, in that order; junction bases with no gene match: 5. CDR3 length: 14 residues. The germline CDR1 and CDR2 sequences are MDHEN and SYDVKM. The CDR3 DNA reads as TGTGCCAGCAAGGCGGGAGACGGCACAGATACGCAGTATTTT. It is translated as CASKAGDGTDTQYF. Together with reference TRBV28 and TRBJ2-3, the CDR3 gives the full variable domain: DVKVTQSSRYLVKRTGEKVFLECVQDMDHENMFWYRQDPGLGLRLIYFSYDVKMKEKGDIPEGYSVSREKKERFSLILESASTNQTSMYLCASKAGDGTDTQYFGPGTRLTVL.

This clonotype has at least ten counts. V is TRBV6-5 and J is TRBJ2-3; D is possibly TRBD1 or TRBD2 (5 bases each). The V gene's germline CDR1 is MNHEY and CDR2 SVGAGI. V was cut by 0 bases and J by 3 bases, with 10 bases left in between. The CDR3 length is 15 residues. CDR3 in DNA: TGTGCCAGCAGTTACTCAGGGACGGGTACAGATACGCAGTATTTT. Translation gives CASSYSGTGTDTQYF.

In this sample, this clonotype turned up many times. V usage is TRBV5-5 and J usage is TRBJ1-2, with unresolved D. Trimming took 0 bases from V and 5 from J, leaving 8 bases between them. CDR3 length: 13 amino acids. The V gene's germline CDR1 is SGHKS and CDR2 YYEKEE (reference sequence). DNA of the CDR3: TGTGCCAGCAGCTTGGTGCGTGAATATGGCTACACCTTC. Translating gives CASSLVREYGYTF.

There are many counts of this clonotype. Sequence at one end of the junction differs from germline and may be a read error. The chain is built from TRBV5-1 and TRBJ2-1, with D perhaps TRBD2 (5 bases). The germline V gene encodes CDR1 SGHRS and CDR2 YFSETQ. The CDR3 extends over 15 amino acids. The CDR3 DNA sequence: TGCGCCAGCAGGTTGGCCCTCCGGGGAAACAATGAGCAGTTCTTC. Amino acids: CASRLALRGNNEQFF.

This clonotype was detected many times. For the CDR3, the DNA is TGCGCCAGCAGCCGGGCGGGGTCGGAGGCAGATACGCAGTATTTT. This codes for CASSRAGSEADTQYF. The chain has TRBV5-1 and TRBJ2-3; D is possibly TRBD2 (6 bases). The CDR3 length is 15 residues. Trimming removed 4 bases at V and 4 bases at J, with 16 bases between. CDR1 and CDR2 from the germline V gene are SGHRS and YFSETQ.

This clonotype was seen a handful of times. Being one base from a much bigger clone, this may be a read error. As DNA, the CDR3 is TGCAGTGCTAGAGATAGGGGACAGATCCTTAGCTCTGGGGCCAACGGCCTGACTTTC. As protein: CSARDRGQILSSGANGLTF. The chain uses TRBV20-1 and TRBJ2-6; 7 nucleotides line up with TRBD1. The germline V gene encodes CDR1 DFQATT and CDR2 SNEGSKA (reference sequence). The length of the CDR3 is 19 residues.

The table lists this clonotype with many counts. The rearrangement uses TRBV25-1 and TRBJ2-5; the D gene is possibly TRBD1 (6 bases). The CDR3 runs 15 residues. In germline, CDR1 is MGHDK, CDR2 SYGVNS. The V gene lost 3 bases and the J gene lost 2 bases, with 13 bases spanning the gap. The CDR3, as DNA: TGTGCCAGCAGTGAGGGACAAGGGCTACAAGAGACCCAGTACTTC. Translated: CASSEGQGLQETQYF.

This clonotype was seen repeatedly, ten times or more. The chain is built from TRBV12-3 or TRBV12-4 and TRBJ1-4, with 7 positions matching TRBD1. The CDR3 runs to 15 residues. With 6 bases clipped from V and 4 bases from J, the junction kept 8 bases outside the gene matches. CDR3 residues: CASSERQGGNEKLFF. CDR3 sequence (DNA): TGTGCCAGCAGCGAGAGACAGGGCGGTAATGAAAAACTGTTTTTT.

This clonotype was observed at least ten times. CDR3 bases: TGCGCCAGCAGCTTCGGACAGTCTTACGAGCAGTACTTC. Encoded protein: CASSFGQSYEQYF. The chain has TRBV5-1 and TRBJ2-7; D may be TRBD1 (6 bases). V was pared by 2 bases and J by 4 bases, with 10 bases between. CDR1 is SGHRS and CDR2 is YFSETQ in the germline V gene. The CDR3 sequence is 13 residues long.

The sample holds many counts of this clonotype. The chain couples TRBV6-6 to TRBJ1-2; a possible D gene is TRBD1 (6 bases). V dropped 2 bases and J dropped 8 bases, with 9 bases sitting between them. The CDR3 extends over 12 amino acids. CDR1 and CDR2 (germline): MNHNY, SVGAGI (reference sequence). The CDR3 DNA follows: TGTGCCAGCAGTTACGGGAGGGGGGGCTACACCTTC. It yields the protein CASSYGRGGYTF.

This clonotype has at least ten counts. The V call is TRBV24-1, the J call TRBJ1-1, with 7 bases fitting TRBD1. V gave up 5 bases and J gave up 0 bases; unmatched junction bases: 8. CDR3 length: 16 amino acids. Germline assignment: CDR1 KGHDR and CDR2 SFDVKD. DNA for the CDR3: TGTGCCACCAGTGGCAAAAGACAGGGCATGAACACTGAAGCTTTCTTT. This encodes CATSGKRQGMNTEAFF.